Listed here is a single T cell receptor beta chain. The antigen it binds to is not known. No quality values exist for individual bases; no much larger clone is one base distant. This specimen belongs to a study of control samples from healthy donors and cancer patients (dated by TCRdb to about 2020). The CDR3 holds 19 amino acids from the cysteine to the phenylalanine. Only the CDR3 part of the read is kept: 57 bases, read in frame from the first base. V sheds 1 base and J sheds 1 base, leaving 23 bases between their ends. CDR1 is given as SGHRS and CDR2 as YFSETQ, both from the germline V gene. The library was obtained by the immunoSEQ multiplex PCR assay. This immuneACCESS table, as held by TCRdb, lists in-frame sequences with V and J called but not all clones. Of the missing ones, under half trace to an unresolved V gene in checked studies; the others have no known cause. The table for this sample lists 71,000 or so clones; just under 90% of them were counted only once. Around 19% of the sample comes from the top ten.

What was sequenced was PBMCs. The receptor comes from a man between 60 and 70 years old with lung cancer. The sequence joins TRBV5-1 to TRBJ1-1; the D region possibly corresponds to TRBD1 (6 bases align). The CDR3 here reads CASSLISGAWIRGNTEAFF. The DNA sequence is as follows: TGCGCCAGCAGCTTGATCTCGGGGGCTTGGATTAGGGGGAACACTGAAGCTTTCTTT.